A single T cell receptor beta chain is shown here with its context. The data belong to a study of blood T cell repertoires in COVID-19. Study at large: From the United States, Italy and Spain came samples of acute and convalescent COVID-19. T cells, B-cell-depleted T cells, or PBMCs provided the cDNA or gDNA that served as material.

This CDR3 is 15 amino acids long. Germline V gene lookup returns CDR1 ENHRY and CDR2 SYGVKD. Between the trimmed V and J ends, which lost 4 bases and 2 bases, there was a span of 13 bases. Authors' methods: Reference gene primer amplification gave estimated nucleated cell counts. TCRdb's table, derived via immunoSEQ multiplex PCR, lists solely in-frame clones and lacks some. Clonal size and the V and J genes are those of that table, whereas D and trimming came from the DNA. The table shows 65,000 to 70,000 clones, with around three quarters occurring only once. Source material: peripheral blood. The clonotype was recovered from a man in his fifties or sixties with acute or convalescent COVID-19. The V and J genes are TRBV10-3 and TRBJ2-3; no reliable D call. The CDR3 DNA follows: TGTGCCATCAGTGCAGCTGGCGGTCACACAGATACGCAGTATTTT. As protein: CAISAAGGHTDTQYF.